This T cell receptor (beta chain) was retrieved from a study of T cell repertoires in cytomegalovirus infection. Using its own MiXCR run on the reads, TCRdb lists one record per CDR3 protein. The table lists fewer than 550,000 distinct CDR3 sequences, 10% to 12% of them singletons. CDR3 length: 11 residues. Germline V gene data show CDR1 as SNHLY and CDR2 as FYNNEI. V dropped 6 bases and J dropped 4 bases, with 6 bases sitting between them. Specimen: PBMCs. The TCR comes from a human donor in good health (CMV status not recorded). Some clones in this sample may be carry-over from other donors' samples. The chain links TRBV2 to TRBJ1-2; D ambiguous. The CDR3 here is CASRSFYGYTF. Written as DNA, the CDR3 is TGTGCCAGCAGATCATTCTATGGCTACACCTTC.